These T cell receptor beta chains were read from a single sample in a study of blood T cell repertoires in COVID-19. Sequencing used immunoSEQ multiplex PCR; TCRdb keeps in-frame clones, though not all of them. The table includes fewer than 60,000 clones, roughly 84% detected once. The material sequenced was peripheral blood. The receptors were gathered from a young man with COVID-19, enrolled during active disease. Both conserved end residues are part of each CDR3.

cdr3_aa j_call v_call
CASKQGGSPLHF TRBJ1-6 TRBV27
CASSDLLQETQETQYF TRBJ2-5 TRBV2
CASGTAMNTEAFF TRBJ1-1 TRBV6-5
CASRPLGADSHGYTF TRBJ1-2 TRBV2
CASRQGNYGYTF TRBJ1-2 TRBV5-1
CASREELTSGEQYF TRBJ2-7 TRBV10-1
CASSSQGQGMSGYTF TRBJ1-2 TRBV5-1
CASSQAGQTLSYGYTF TRBJ1-2 TRBV4-1
CSVGGGQGGNQPQHF TRBJ1-5 TRBV29-1
CASSQEDRGRTEAFF TRBJ1-1 TRBV14
CASSEDRYTEAFF TRBJ1-1 TRBV25-1
CASRGGPYNEQFF TRBJ2-1 TRBV19
CASSLLAGGDTQYF TRBJ2-3 TRBV27
CASSWVRETFFEQFF TRBJ2-1 TRBV27
CASSPLPDTQYF TRBJ2-3 TRBV3-1/TRBV3-2
CASSPAGPSQLFF TRBJ1-4 TRBV18
CAISPGQGNSPLHF TRBJ1-6 TRBV10-3
CASSLSSLDTQYF TRBJ2-3 TRBV7-2
CASTNTGGGLNGYTF TRBJ1-2 TRBV19
CASSFGGSGNTIYF TRBJ1-3 TRBV27
CASSEGGGPSGANVLTF TRBJ2-6 TRBV6-1
CASSFALGGSYEQYF TRBJ2-7 TRBV5-8
CASSTMTRSDGTEAFF TRBJ1-1 TRBV18
CASRQGHNQPQHF TRBJ1-5 TRBV6-5
CASLHLTGSYNEQFF TRBJ2-1 TRBV18
CATSRSGSSGITDTQYF TRBJ2-3 TRBV15
CASSQEGQGSGNTIYF TRBJ1-3 TRBV4-1
CASREVREYQETQYF TRBJ2-5 TRBV11-2
CASSPRTALGGNTIYF TRBJ1-3 TRBV18
CASSGRISGNTIYF TRBJ1-3 TRBV2
CASSPGLAGPYNEQFF TRBJ2-1 TRBV18
CAWAGTAEGYTF TRBJ1-2 TRBV30
CASRPGVMNTGELFF TRBJ2-2 TRBV6-5
CASTSTQGDNYGYTF TRBJ1-2 TRBV28
CASSLALGQGSYEQYF TRBJ2-7 TRBV7-2
CASSGGRGVTGELFF TRBJ2-2 TRBV6-5
CASSPPGQGVEKLFF TRBJ1-4 TRBV28
CASTQEGPQPQHF TRBJ1-5 TRBV28
CASSVGEGGGPWDEQFF TRBJ2-1 TRBV9
CASSERQTLYGYTF TRBJ1-2 TRBV25-1
CASSEGDTHNEQFF TRBJ2-1 TRBV6-4
CASSSGTGEYEQYF TRBJ2-7 TRBV14
CASSYSLGGKLFF TRBJ1-4 TRBV6-6
CATRTVFSSYNSPLHF TRBJ1-6 TRBV9
CASSLSDTREQYF TRBJ2-7 TRBV18
CAIGQGAGYTF TRBJ1-2 TRBV10-3
CASSPGTSGRAGELFF TRBJ2-2 TRBV7-2
CASSWALNEKLFF TRBJ1-4 TRBV6-5
CASSQKRTSGSTDTQYF TRBJ2-3 TRBV4-1
CASSAAGEWETQYF TRBJ2-5 TRBV4-1
CASSLQGYTEAFF TRBJ1-1 TRBV5-1
CASSPAGINTEAFF TRBJ1-1 TRBV7-9
CASSDSIQNGNTIYF TRBJ1-3 TRBV25-1
CASSQGARSTDTQYF TRBJ2-3 TRBV7-3
CASNGGTRYEQYF TRBJ2-7 TRBV6-5
CASSSSYTIYF TRBJ1-3 TRBV19
CASSTPSRPNTGELFF TRBJ2-2 TRBV21-1